The 24 T cell receptor beta chains below all came from one sample that was sequenced in a study of T cells after yellow fever vaccination. A single record per CDR3 protein comes from TCRdb applying MiXCR to the 5' RACE reads. The repertoire holds some 120,000 distinct CDR3 sequences, 13% to 15% seen once, with roughly two fifths in the top ten. Specimen: CD8+ T cells sorted from PBMCs, collected 5 days after the yellow fever booster vaccination. Source of these receptors: a man between 18 and 29 years old who received the YFV17D yellow fever vaccine.

This rearrangement joins TRBV5-4 to TRBJ1-1; TRBD1 matches 7 bases. This CDR3 is built from 13 residues. Germline-derived CDR1 and CDR2 are SGHNT and YYREEE (reference sequence). V dropped 0 bases and J dropped 8; count of bases not matched to a gene: 4. CDR3 sequence reads: CASSLAGGSEAFF. DNA of the CDR3: TGTGCCAGCAGCTTGGCAGGGGGTTCGGAAGCTTTCTTT.

The sample holds a few counts of this clonotype. The chain links TRBV13 to TRBJ1-1; D call uncertain. The V end lost 4 bases, the J end lost 1 base, and 10 bases lay between the germline ends. Germline-derived CDR1 and CDR2 are PRHDT and FYEKMQ (reference sequence). The CDR3 length is 14 residues. CDR3 amino acids: CASSSEGPNTEAFF. DNA for the CDR3: TGTGCCAGCAGCTCGGAGGGCCCGAACACTGAAGCTTTCTTT.

This clonotype occurred many times. J is TRBJ2-1 and V is TRBV4-3, with 10 bases that match TRBD1. Trimming cost V 4 bases and J 4 bases; bases outside gene matches: 1. The germline V gene has CDR1 LGHNA and CDR2 YSLEER. The CDR3 extends over 14 amino acids. The CDR3 here is CASSPGQGYNEQFF. As DNA, the CDR3 is TGCGCCAGCAGCCCGGGACAGGGGTACAATGAGCAGTTCTTC.

This clonotype came up many times. The chain uses TRBV5-1 and TRBJ2-1; D is possibly TRBD2 (5 bases). Trimming cost V 2 bases and J 5 bases, with 29 bases left between them. This CDR3 comprises 20 residues. The germline CDR1 and CDR2 sequences are SGHRS and YFSETQ. For the CDR3, the DNA is TGCGCCAGCAGCTTCGGTTTAGCCCCGGGATCCACATATTTAAACAATGAGCAGTTCTTC. Translation: CASSFGLAPGSTYLNNEQFF.

This clonotype was detected a few times. The CDR3 loop reads CASSIRRGMGNEQFF. The CDR3 DNA follows: TGCGCCAGCAGCATCCGTCGGGGTATGGGCAATGAGCAGTTCTTC. V and J are TRBV5-1 and TRBJ2-1; a possible D gene is TRBD2 (5 bases). The V gene's germline CDR1 is SGHRS and CDR2 YFSETQ. This CDR3 has 15 residues. Trimming shortened V by 4 bases and J by 6 bases, and 17 bases separated the two germline ends.

The chain is built from TRBV6-2 or TRBV6-3 and TRBJ2-7; 8 bases are shared with TRBD2. Germline lookup yields CDR1 MNHEY and CDR2 SVGEGT. The CDR3 length is 16 residues. With V trimmed by 5 bases and J by 2 bases, 11 bases remained unmatched. CDR3 protein: CASSPDSGVSAYEQYV. In DNA, the CDR3 is TGTGCCAGCAGTCCAGATAGCGGGGTTAGCGCCTACGAGCAGTACGTC.

V and J are TRBV9 and TRBJ1-1, with 10 nucleotides matching TRBD1. Trimming cost V 3 bases and J 1 base; bases outside gene matches: 0. Germline V gene data show CDR1 as SGDLS and CDR2 as YYNGEE. The CDR3 totals 14 residues. CDR3 sequence: CASSGDRGNTEAFF. The CDR3 nucleotides are TGTGCCAGCAGCGGGGACAGGGGGAACACTGAAGCTTTCTTT.

The J gene is TRBJ1-5, the V gene TRBV20-1, with D unresolved. The V end was cut by 0 bases, the J end by 0 bases, with 9 bases between. The CDR3 sequence is 15 residues long. Germline loops: CDR1 DFQATT, CDR2 SNEGSKA (reference sequence). CDR3 loop: CSARDPQHSNQPQHF. CDR3 in DNA: TGCAGTGCTAGAGATCCCCAGCATAGCAATCAGCCCCAGCATTTT.

The chain uses TRBV11-1 and TRBJ2-1, with D hard to call. CDR3 size: 12 residues. Trimming removed 5 bases from V and 9 bases from J, with 11 bases in between. From germline, CDR1 is SGHAT and CDR2 FQDESV (reference sequence). This CDR3 reads CASSVSVFEQFF. CDR3 DNA: TGTGCCAGCAGCGTATCAGTGTTTGAGCAGTTCTTC.

The chain has TRBV10-3 and TRBJ2-5; the D gene is possibly TRBD2 (6 bases). Germline V gene data show CDR1 as ENHRY and CDR2 as SYGVKD. The CDR3 contains 16 residues. V lost 4 bases to trimming and J lost 3 bases, with 18 bases between them. The CDR3 sequence is CAISVDAGLPKETQYF. CDR3 nucleotides: TGTGCCATCAGTGTGGACGCTGGACTACCCAAAGAGACCCAGTACTTC.

The chain has TRBV11-2 and TRBJ1-2; D remains ambiguous. V lost 2 bases to trimming and J lost 7 bases, with 11 bases between them. This CDR3 comprises 13 residues. The germline V gene has CDR1 SGHAT and CDR2 FQNNGV. The CDR3 bases are TGTGCCAGCAGCTTACTGGTTCGAGGTGGCTACACCTTC. Residues: CASSLLVRGGYTF.

The chain is built from TRBV5-1 and TRBJ2-5; no firm D call. The CDR3 is 13 amino acids. V lost 3 bases and J lost 2, with 8 bases in between. The germline gives CDR1 SGHRS, CDR2 YFSETQ. This CDR3 reads CASSSGRQETQYF. CDR3 coding DNA: TGCGCCAGCAGCTCCGGCCGTCAAGAGACCCAGTACTTC.

The chain links TRBV28 to TRBJ1-1; tentatively, D is TRBD1 (6 bases). The CDR3 consists of 15 residues. Germline V gene data show CDR1 as MDHEN and CDR2 as SYDVKM. V shed 6 bases and J shed 5 bases, with 19 bases lying between them. The CDR3 loop reads CASRIVGARETEAFF. In DNA form, the CDR3 reads TGTGCCAGCAGAATAGTGGGGGCGCGGGAGACTGAAGCTTTCTTT. Together with reference TRBV28 and TRBJ1-1, the CDR3 gives the full variable domain: DVKVTQSSRYLVKRTGEKVFLECVQDMDHENMFWYRQDPGLGLRLIYFSYDVKMKEKGDIPEGYSVSREKKERFSLILESASTNQTSMYLCASRIVGARETEAFFGQGTRLTVV.

This chain connects TRBV20-1 to TRBJ1-1; tentative D call: TRBD1 (5 bases). This CDR3 has 14 amino acids. Trimming shortened V by 0 bases and J by 2 bases, and 10 bases separated the two germline ends. Germline loops: CDR1 DFQATT, CDR2 SNEGSKA (reference sequence). CDR3 protein: CSARDRQGNTEAFF. The CDR3 nucleotides are TGCAGTGCTAGAGATCGGCAGGGAAACACTGAAGCTTTCTTT.

The J gene is TRBJ2-7, the V gene TRBV2; no definite D call. The CDR3 is 14 residues long. The V gene's germline CDR1 is SNHLY and CDR2 FYNNEI. V dropped 6 bases and J dropped 5 bases, with 17 bases sitting between them. DNA for the CDR3: TGTGCCAGCAGCTCGTCGTCTAAGGGTGACGAGCAGTACGTC. It codes for CASSSSSKGDEQYV.

Only a few counts were recorded for this clonotype. This chain joins TRBV4-2 and TRBJ2-7, with 13 bases that match TRBD2. CDR1 is LGHNA and CDR2 is YNFKEQ in the germline V gene. V dropped 4 bases and J dropped 2; count of bases not matched to a gene: 11. This CDR3 region has 18 residues. The CDR3 is CASSLQSSGTSGTYEQYF. CDR3 in DNA: TGTGCCAGCAGCCTACAATCCTCCGGGACTAGCGGGACCTACGAGCAGTACTTC.

A word on this clonotype: The junction differs from germline at one of its ends, possibly a read error. V gene TRBV4-1 combines with J gene TRBJ2-4; tentatively, D is TRBD1 or TRBD2 (5 bases each). CDR1 and CDR2 from the germline V gene are MGHRA and YSYEKL. The CDR3 extends over 16 amino acids. This CDR3 is CASSLRDGEAKNIEYF. CDR3 coding DNA: TGCGCCAGCAGCCTCCGGGACGGGGAAGCCAAAAACATTGAGTACTTC.

The sample holds a few counts of this clonotype. This chain uses TRBV7-9 with TRBJ1-5; tentative D call: TRBD1 (5 bases). Trimming removed 5 bases at V and 6 bases at J, with 14 bases between. The CDR3 totals 14 residues. Germline V gene lookup returns CDR1 SEHNR and CDR2 FQNEAQ (reference sequence). As DNA, the CDR3 is TGTGCCAGCAGCATAGACAGTGTTAGTCAGCCCCAGCATTTT. Protein sequence: CASSIDSVSQPQHF.

A few counts support this clonotype. CDR3 in DNA: TGTGCCAGCAGCGTAGGGTCAGGTGGCCTCTATGGCTACACCTTC. Protein: CASSVGSGGLYGYTF. The chain carries TRBV9 and TRBJ1-2; D is ambiguous. Looked up from germline, CDR1 is SGDLS and CDR2 is YYNGEE. The CDR3 consists of 15 residues. Deletions cut 0 bases from V and 4 bases from J, with 13 bases between.

A word on this clonotype: In this CDR3 the conserved last residue, phenylalanine or tryptophan, is missing, so a read error is likely. No DNA is shown, since the ends of the CDR3 on it are uncertain; the CDR3 is the one TCRdb lists. The chain carries TRBV6-2 or TRBV6-3 and TRBJ2-1; the D segment call TRBD1 is taken from the table without a DNA check. The length of the CDR3 is 11 amino acids, counting both ends. CDR1 is MNHEY and CDR2 is SVGEGT in the germline V gene. The CDR3 reads CASSYGPLVSL.

This clonotype was seen at least ten times. V is TRBV20-1 and J is TRBJ2-7; TRBD2 is a possible D gene (7 bases). The CDR3 spans 11 residues. From germline, CDR1 is DFQATT and CDR2 SNEGSKA (reference sequence). The V end was cut by 5 bases, the J end by 7 bases, with 12 bases between. The CDR3 DNA sequence: TGCAGTGCTCCCGGGGGGCGGGAGCAGTACGTC. This codes for CSAPGGREQYV.

In this sample, this clonotype turned up many times. The chain carries TRBV15 and TRBJ2-7, with 8 nucleotides matching TRBD2. Germline V gene data show CDR1 as LNHNV and CDR2 as YYDKDF (reference sequence). The CDR3 runs 14 residues. J was trimmed by 2 bases and V by 3 bases; bases with no gene match: 3. CDR3 DNA sequence: TGTGCCACCAGCAGGCGGGGGGCTACCTACGAGCAGTACTTC. It specifies CATSRRGATYEQYF. The complete variable domain, with remaining parts taken from reference TRBV15 and TRBJ2-7, reads DAMVIQNPRYQVTQFGKPVTLSCSQTLNHNVMYWYQQKSSQAPKLLFHYYDKDFNNEADTPDNFQSRRPNTSFCFLDIRSPGLGDTAMYLCATSRRGATYEQYFGPGTRLTVT.

V gene TRBV2 combines with J gene TRBJ1-3; no clear D gene. The CDR3 loop spans 15 amino acids. V was trimmed by 6 bases and J by 0 bases, leaving 12 bases between them. Germline values: CDR1 SNHLY, CDR2 FYNNEI. This chain's CDR3 is CASRSVAASGNTIYF. The CDR3 region has the DNA TGTGCCAGCAGATCAGTGGCAGCCTCTGGAAACACCATATATTTT.

V gene TRBV7-9 combines with J gene TRBJ2-2; D remains ambiguous. The CDR3 runs 16 residues. Trimming removed 5 bases from V and 0 bases from J, with 13 bases in between. Germline V gene lookup returns CDR1 SEHNR and CDR2 FQNEAQ (reference sequence). The chain's CDR3 is CASSPRIKANTGELFF. The DNA of the CDR3 is TGTGCCAGCAGCCCACGGATAAAAGCGAACACCGGGGAGCTGTTTTTT.